This T cell receptor beta chain appears in the sequencing data of a study of shared clonotypes between healthy human individuals. The length of the CDR3 is 14 residues. V shed 0 bases and J shed 4 bases, with 8 bases lying between them. Germline loops: CDR1 SGDLS, CDR2 YYNGEE. Generated by immunoSEQ multiplex PCR, the TCRdb table keeps only in-frame clones and is missing some. The sample has around 500,000 clones, around 85% seen once; the top ten hold 12%. Donors comprised healthy HIV-negative adults lacking recent acute infections or vaccinations. J is TRBJ2-1 and V is TRBV9; D uncertain. This clonotype was sampled from a woman in her 40s in good health. Some clones in this sample may be carry-over from other donors' samples. Source material: PBMCs. The CDR3 DNA follows: TGTGCCAGCAGCGTAGGGGCCGGTTACAATGAGCAGTTCTTC. This sequence encodes CASSVGAGYNEQFF.